A single sample gave rise to the 14 T cell receptor beta chains below, sequenced in a study of shared clonotypes between healthy human individuals. The repertoire was sequenced with immunoSEQ multiplex PCR; TCRdb's copy has only in-frame clones and lacks some. The repertoire consists of 2 million to 2.5 million clones, with under 95% occurring once and the leading ten covering 0.37%. The sample taken for sequencing was naive CD4+ T cells from PBMCs. Indicated subset: CD45RA+ positively selected. Receptors originate from a man aged 18-30 years in good health. Some clones in this sample may be carry-over from other donors' samples.

The chain is built from TRBV7-9 and TRBJ1-4, with a possible D match to TRBD1 (6 bases). The germline V gene encodes CDR1 SEHNR and CDR2 FQNEAQ (reference sequence). The V end lost 4 bases, the J end lost 4 bases, and 10 bases lay between the germline ends. This CDR3 has 14 amino acids. Here the CDR3 DNA reads TGTGCCAGCAGCTGGACACAGGGTAATGAAAAACTGTTTTTT. Its protein is CASSWTQGNEKLFF.

DNA of the CDR3: TGTGCCAGCTCGCTTCAGGGGGCGCTGGGAGATACGCAGTATTTT. Its translation is CASSLQGALGDTQYF. The rearrangement joins TRBV18 to TRBJ2-3; 8 positions match TRBD1. After removal of 6 bases from V and 5 bases from J, the junction contained 10 bases not matched to a gene. The germline V gene encodes CDR1 KGHSH and CDR2 LQKENI. The CDR3 totals 15 residues.

The chain combines TRBV7-2 with TRBJ2-7, with D possibly called TRBD1 or TRBD2 (5 bases each). Per the germline V gene, CDR1 is SGHTA and CDR2 is FQGNSA. This CDR3 comprises 16 residues. Trimming took off 1 base at V and 0 bases at J, with 13 bases between the two ends. The CDR3 nucleotides are TGTGCCAGCAGCTTAGGTGGGGCGGGCAGCTCCTACGAGCAGTACTTC. Its protein product is CASSLGGAGSSYEQYF.

This chain uses TRBV5-6 with TRBJ1-1, with D possibly being TRBD1 (5 bases). There are 14 residues in the CDR3. Germline values: CDR1 SGHDT, CDR2 YYEEEE. Deletions cut 0 bases from V and 3 bases from J, with 9 bases between. The chain's CDR3 is CASSLGREDTEAFF. For the CDR3, the DNA is TGTGCCAGCAGCTTGGGCAGGGAGGACACTGAAGCTTTCTTT.

Of note for this clone: Its ends do not fully match the called genes, so a read error is possible. CDR3 sequence: CASSLNLRYSEQFF. CDR3 in DNA: TGTGCCAGCAGCTTAAATCTAAGGTACAGTGAGCAGTTCTTC. The V gene is TRBV7-6, the J gene TRBJ2-1; D not resolved. CDR3 length: 14 amino acids. Germline loops: CDR1 SGHVS, CDR2 FNYEAQ.

This clone has only a few counts. Other DNA sequences within the sample encode an identical CDR3. The J gene is TRBJ1-5, the V gene TRBV6-6, with TRBD1 identical over 7 bases. The CDR3 runs 15 residues. The J segment lost 2 bases and the V segment lost 2 bases, leaving 3 bases of the junction unmatched. In germline, CDR1 is MNHNY, CDR2 SVGAGI (reference sequence). CDR3: CASSYGTGGNQPQHF. CDR3 DNA sequence: TGTGCCAGCAGTTACGGCACAGGGGGCAATCAGCCCCAGCATTTT.

Of note for this clone: Within the sample, other DNA sequences also encode this same CDR3. The chain is built from TRBV28 and TRBJ1-2, with D perhaps matching TRBD1 (5 bases). CDR3 length: 13 residues. The germline V gene has CDR1 MDHEN and CDR2 SYDVKM. V gave up 2 bases and J gave up 4 bases, with 8 bases separating them. CDR3 protein: CASSLRGGYGYTF. The CDR3 coding sequence is TGTGCCAGCAGTTTAAGGGGAGGCTATGGCTACACCTTC.

The CDR3 nucleotides are TGTGCCAGCAGTGATCCGGGACTAGCTGCCGGGGAGCTGTTTTTT. Its protein product is CASSDPGLAAGELFF. V gene TRBV6-1 combines with J gene TRBJ2-2; 9 positions agree with TRBD2. V lost 3 bases to trimming and J lost 6 bases; unmatched junction nucleotides: 5. The CDR3 spans 15 residues. CDR1 MNHNS and CDR2 SASEGT come from the germline V gene.

The V call is TRBV6-5, the J call TRBJ2-5; a weak D match, TRBD2 (6 bases). Germline assignment: CDR1 MNHEY and CDR2 SVGAGI. This CDR3 region has 15 residues. The V gene lost 6 bases and the J gene lost 3 bases, with 17 bases spanning the gap. The CDR3 protein is CASSRLGGGKETQYF. In DNA, the CDR3 is TGTGCCAGCAGCCGCTTGGGGGGAGGTAAAGAGACCCAGTACTTC.

In its sample, this clone was seen a few times. The chain has TRBV6-5 and TRBJ1-1; possibly TRBD1 for D (6 bases). Trimming shortened V by 8 bases and J by 6 bases, and 19 bases separated the two germline ends. The germline V gene encodes CDR1 MNHEY and CDR2 SVGAGI. The CDR3 spans 14 residues. The DNA for the CDR3 is TGTGCCAGCGGGCCCGACAGGAGGAGGGCTGAAGCTTTCTTT. Translating it yields CASGPDRRRAEAFF.

The V call is TRBV9, the J call TRBJ2-6, with TRBD1 matching over 9 bases. Germline V lookup: CDR1 SGDLS, CDR2 YYNGEE. CDR3 size: 19 residues. With 3 bases clipped from V and 2 bases from J, the junction kept 12 bases outside the gene matches. CDR3 residues: CASSGTGGRLMAGANVLTF. In nucleotides, the CDR3 is TGTGCCAGCAGCGGAACAGGGGGCCGATTGATGGCTGGGGCCAACGTCCTGACTTTC.

This clone occurred a few times. The V and J genes are TRBV27 and TRBJ1-5; TRBD1 matches 8 bases. V was pared by 2 bases and J by 6 bases, with 6 bases of the junction left unmatched. Germline lookup yields CDR1 MNHEY and CDR2 SMNVEV (reference sequence). The CDR3 covers 15 residues. Written as DNA, the CDR3 is TGTGCCAGCAGTTTAGGATCAGGGGGCGGTCAGCCCCAGCATTTT. Protein product: CASSLGSGGGQPQHF.

This rearrangement joins TRBV28 to TRBJ2-5; the match to TRBD2 covers 8 bases. The CDR3 is 19 residues long. Germline lookup yields CDR1 MDHEN and CDR2 SYDVKM. Trimming removed 3 bases from V and 11 bases from J; junction bases left unmatched: 26. CDR3 DNA sequence: TGTGCCAGCAGTTTTAGGTGGATTTCTCAGCGGGGGAAAAGTTTGGAGCAGTACTTC. Translating gives CASSFRWISQRGKSLEQYF.

The V and J genes are TRBV10-3 and TRBJ2-5; either TRBD1 or TRBD2 may fit D (5 bases each). The length of the CDR3 is 15 residues. The germline CDR1 and CDR2 sequences are ENHRY and SYGVKD. Trimming took off 6 bases at V and 2 bases at J, with 16 bases between the two ends. DNA for the CDR3: TGTGCCATCAGCTACCGGGACCTTGGACAAGAGACCCAGTACTTC. Protein product: CAISYRDLGQETQYF.